This T cell receptor beta chain derives from a study of blood T cell repertoires in COVID-19 (dated by TCRdb to 2020 to 2022). General notes on the study: Samples covering the acute and convalescent phases of COVID-19 were provided by collaborators in the United States, Italy and Spain. The prospective study material was composed of cDNA or gDNA derived from T cells, B-cell-depleted T cells, or PBMCs. Deeply sampled blood TCRbeta repertoires from subjects exposed to, actively infected with, or recovered from COVID-19 were included in the dataset. The repertoires were released in a freely available public database meant as a resource for research on the immune response to SARS-CoV-2. Samples were obtained from the ongoing ImmuneRACE study (first 160 participants) and from over 1,000 subjects provided by 6 global collaborators. Nearly every sample came with metadata listing a de-identified subject ID, COVID-19 status, age in years and sex. Where available, HLA class I and class II types were obtained from metadata supplied by the sample provider rather than from assay-based typing. General findings and caveats noted by the study authors: Clinical and demographic metadata were provided uncurated, with the amount varying by source and participant.

In the case of this clone: The antigen it recognizes is unknown. Within one base of it there is no much larger clone, and no base qualities were kept.

Looking up the germline V gene yields CDR1 SGDLS and CDR2 YYNGEE. V loses 4 bases, J loses 2 bases, and the germline ends lie 13 bases apart. Including the terminal cysteine and phenylalanine, the CDR3 comprises 14 residues. The only DNA kept is the CDR3, 42 bases in frame from the first base. Participants in the prospective study were enrolled through a virtual design, were aged roughly 18 to 100 years, and lived in approximately 25 United States geographic areas. In the prospective study, cohorts were assigned on the basis of participant-reported clinical history obtained from a screening survey and a study questionnaire. Exposed participants had been in contact, within 2 weeks of entering the study, with a person who had a PCR-confirmed or clinician-diagnosed case of COVID-19. In the prospective study, mobile phlebotomists collected whole blood, serum and a nasopharyngeal or oropharyngeal swab from each participant. Prospective study participants could optionally give additional blood draws and questionnaires over a 2-month period. Before DNA extraction, prospective study blood samples were shipped either frozen or at room temperature.

TCRbeta CDR3 regions were amplified from genomic DNA by means of the immunoSEQ Assay, a bias-controlled multiplex PCR. The published analysis was carried out like this. The number of nucleated cells in each sample was estimated by amplification of reference gene primers within the assay. To quantify the absolute abundance of each unique TCRbeta CDR3 rearrangement, sequence reads were collapsed and filtered. For each sample, productive Simpson clonality was calculated by taking the square root of Simpson's diversity index across productive rearrangements. TCRdb obtained this table from immuneACCESS and retained in-frame rearrangements with V and J assigned. These tables miss some clones; where compared with another copy, unresolved V genes account for less than half of the shortfall, and the remainder is unexplained. D and trimming come from the DNA, and the V and J calls and clone size come from that table. Within this sample are under 250,000 clones, with around four fifths of them counted one time only. Nearly 5% of the sample is taken by the ten largest.

The chain is made from TRBV9 and TRBJ2-7; TRBD1 is a weak D gene call, 6 bases matching. The TCR originated in a woman aged 45-65 years who had been exposed to COVID-19. The sequencing sample was made of PBMCs or T cells enriched from blood (not recorded which). The nucleotide sequence is TGTGCCAGCAGCCGCTCGACAGGAGCCTACGAGCAGTACTTC. Translated, this gives CASSRSTGAYEQYF.